This T cell receptor beta chain emerged from a study of blood T cell repertoires in COVID-19. Study information: PBMCs, B-cell-depleted T cells, or T cells were the source of the cDNA or gDNA that made up the material.

As originally analysed: Amplification with reference gene primers provided the estimates of nucleated cell counts. Method: immunoSEQ multiplex PCR; TCRdb's copy keeps in-frame clones and lacks some. V, J and clone size are those of that table, while D and trimming were read from the DNA. The sample gives about 220,000 clones, over 75% of which show up once; about 2.5% is in the top ten. CDR3 length: 15 amino acids. The junction had 6 bases not matched to a gene; V was cut back by 4 bases and J by 2 bases. Germline V gene lookup returns CDR1 SGHRS and CDR2 YFSETQ. Sequencing was carried out using peripheral blood. The sequence derives from a woman in her 70s with COVID-19, enrolled during active disease. The chain carries TRBV5-1 and TRBJ2-3; 8 bases agree with TRBD2. The chain's CDR3 is CASSPGGGNTDTQYF. CDR3 bases: TGCGCCAGCAGCCCCGGGGGGGGTAACACAGATACGCAGTATTTT.